The next 24 T cell receptor beta chains were all read from a single sample in a study of tumor-infiltrating lymphocytes in primary liver carcinoma. cDNA specific to TCR beta was made from about 0.45 ug of total RNA, with a constant-region primer employed for priming. Libraries for TCR beta were built through three nested multiplex PCR rounds, which together made up a slightly modified ARM-PCR procedure. Each of the first two PCR rounds ran nine to ten cycles with TRBV1-TRBV30 forward and C-beta reverse primers. TCRdb recomputed calls from the multiplex PCR reads with MiXCR, one row per CDR3 protein. The sample lists approximately 45,000 distinct CDR3 sequences, roughly 80% seen once, with 38% in the top ten. The approximately 17-32 mg bulk tissue piece was not sorted before simultaneous RNA and DNA extraction. Sequenced sample: tumor-adjacent normal liver tissue. The receptors were gathered from a woman under 40 with primary liver carcinoma and hepatitis B virus infection.

This clonotype was recorded only once. One end of the junction fails to match germline, which may point to a read error. The CDR3 sequence is CASSLGTRGGDKQIF. In nucleotides, the CDR3 is TGTGCCAGCAGCTTGGGGACTAGGGGGGGGGATAAGCAGATCTTC. The chain combines TRBV5-4 with TRBJ2-1; weak D call: TRBD2 (7 bases). The CDR3 runs 15 residues. Germline assignment: CDR1 SGHNT and CDR2 YYREEE (reference sequence). Full variable domain (outside the CDR3, taken from reference TRBV5-4 and TRBJ2-1): ETGVTQSPTHLIKTRGQQVTLRCSSQSGHNTVSWYQQALGQGPQFIFQYYREEENGRGNFPPRFSGLQFPNYSSELNVNALELDDSALYLCASSLGTRGGDKQIFGPGTRLTVL.

Comment on this clonotype: One end of the junction does not line up with germline, which may come from a read error. The V and J genes are TRBV12-3 or TRBV12-4 and TRBJ2-7; the D gene is possibly TRBD1 (6 bases). The CDR3 sequence is 13 residues long. The CDR3 loop is CARSFQGPYEQYF. CDR3 DNA: TGTGCCAGGAGTTTTCAGGGGCCCTACGAGCAGTACTTC.

In its sample, this clonotype was seen a few times. The rearrangement links TRBV11-2 to TRBJ2-7; D possibly corresponds to TRBD2 (5 bases). V lost 6 bases to trimming and J lost 7 bases, with 19 bases between them. CDR3 length equals 14 residues. CDR1 is SGHAT, CDR2 FQNNGV, per germline. In DNA form, the CDR3 reads TGTGCCAGCAGTACCACCGGACTCGCCGAGGAGCAGTACTTC. This codes for CASSTTGLAEEQYF.

The chain couples TRBV5-1 to TRBJ2-3, with D possibly being TRBD2 (5 bases). The CDR3 loop spans 13 amino acids. V gave up 6 bases and J gave up 5 bases, with 13 bases separating them. Germline lookup yields CDR1 SGHRS and CDR2 YFSETQ. The CDR3 region is CASKRGVRDTQYF. For the CDR3, the DNA is TGCGCCAGCAAACGGGGTGTCAGAGATACGCAGTATTTT.

This clonotype was detected ten times or more. Mismatch with germline at one junction end may stem from a read error. The chain uses TRBV12-3 or TRBV12-4 and TRBJ2-7; TRBD2 matches 10 bases. The CDR3 consists of 14 residues. CDR3 DNA sequence: TGTGCCAGCAGTTTAGGAGCTAGCGGGAGCCCGCTATCGTTC. Translating gives CASSLGASGSPLSF.

This clonotype was detected many times. The chain employs TRBV12-3 or TRBV12-4 and TRBJ1-4; the D gene is possibly TRBD1 (5 bases). The CDR3 has 16 amino acids. Trimming pared 5 bases from V and 0 bases from J, leaving 13 bases between. CDR3 loop: CASSRGGSSTNEKLFF. In nucleotides, the CDR3 is TGTGCCAGCAGTAGGGGCGGAAGTTCAACTAATGAAAAACTGTTTTTT.

This clonotype occurred many times. The V gene is TRBV29-1, the J gene TRBJ1-2; tentatively, D is TRBD1 (5 bases). CDR1 and CDR2 (germline): SQVTM, ANQGSEA. Deletions cut 7 bases from V and 8 bases from J, with 17 bases between. The CDR3 runs to 12 residues. CDR3 in DNA: TGCAGCGCTGGACACGGGGTTGAGGGCTACACCTTC. Protein product: CSAGHGVEGYTF.

Comment on this clonotype: The junction departs from the called germline gene at one end, perhaps through a read error. This chain connects TRBV11-2 to TRBJ2-1; D tentatively fits TRBD1 or TRBD2 (5 bases each). CDR3 length: 14 amino acids. Looked up from germline, CDR1 is SGHAT and CDR2 is FQNNGV. In DNA form, the CDR3 reads TGTGCCAGCAACCATCGAGGGACCTACAATGAACAGTTCTTC. Its protein is CASNHRGTYNEQFF.

On this clonotype: This likely comes from a read error, as the CDR3 has no conserved phenylalanine or tryptophan at its end. V gene TRBV11-2 combines with J gene TRBJ2-1, with D possibly matching TRBD2 (6 bases). Trimming removed 1 base from V and 0 bases from J, with 16 bases in between. CDR3 length: 18 residues. Germline V gene sequence: CDR1 SGHAT, CDR2 FQNNGV. The CDR3 DNA sequence: TGTGCCAGCAGCTTAGGTAGCGGCCACTCGCCCTCCTACAATGAGCAGTTCTAC. Its protein product is CASSLGSGHSPSYNEQFY.

This clonotype was found many times. J is TRBJ2-1 and V is TRBV4-3, with 7 bases fitting TRBD2. V lost 0 bases and J lost 9; bases outside the gene matches: 11. This CDR3 has 16 amino acids. Germline loops: CDR1 LGHNA, CDR2 YSLEER. The CDR3 DNA is TGCGCCAGCAGCCAAGATATAGGGACTACCCCCGGTGAGCAGTTCTTC. It encodes CASSQDIGTTPGEQFF.

Points on this clonotype: One end of the junction does not line up with germline, which may come from a read error. CDR3 protein: CPSSRLARGGYEQLF. Here the CDR3 DNA reads TGTCCCAGCAGCCGACTGGCGAGGGGGGGATATGAGCAGCTCTTC. This chain uses TRBV11-3 with TRBJ2-1; D is possibly TRBD2 (7 bases). The germline V gene encodes CDR1 SGHNT and CDR2 YENEEA. The CDR3 spans 15 residues.

J is TRBJ2-1 and V is TRBV6-2 or TRBV6-3; 7 positions agree with TRBD2. From germline, CDR1 is MNHEY and CDR2 SVGEGT. This CDR3 comprises 18 residues. Trimming removed 0 bases from V and 4 bases from J; junction bases left unmatched: 12. The CDR3 nucleotides are TGTGCCAGCAGTTACTCTGCTGGCGGGAGCTTCATTTACAATGAGCAGTTCTTC. Its protein product is CASSYSAGGSFIYNEQFF.

This clonotype was seen repeatedly, ten times or more. This chain connects TRBV28 to TRBJ2-1; the match to TRBD2 covers 7 bases. CDR3 length: 15 amino acids. The J segment lost 2 bases and the V segment lost 1 base, leaving 2 bases of the junction unmatched. CDR1 is MDHEN and CDR2 is SYDVKM in the germline V gene. CDR3 DNA sequence: TGTGCCAGCAGTTTATCTGGGAGGGCCTACAATGAGCAGTTCTTC. Protein sequence: CASSLSGRAYNEQFF.

Concerning this clonotype itself: At one end, the junction sequence differs from germline, possibly due to a read error. This chain joins TRBV7-3 and TRBJ1-1; D gene uncertain. CDR1 and CDR2 from the germline V gene are SGHTA and FQGTGA. The length of the CDR3 is 13 residues. CDR3 sequence (DNA): TGTACCAGCAGCTCCGGAGTAGTGACAGAAGCTTTCTTT. Translated: CTSSSGVVTEAFF.

A remark on this clonotype: Germline and junction disagree at one end, which may indicate a read error. The chain employs TRBV12-3 or TRBV12-4 and TRBJ1-1; D is perhaps TRBD1 (5 bases). The CDR3 length is 14 residues. The CDR3, as DNA: TGTGCCAGTAGTGGCTCCGGGGGGAACACTAAAGCTTTCTTT. This sequence encodes CASSGSGGNTKAFF.

This clonotype was observed a handful of times. The J gene is TRBJ2-5, the V gene TRBV29-1; 8 positions agree with TRBD1. The CDR3 length is 16 residues. Germline values: CDR1 SQVTM, CDR2 ANQGSEA. V was clipped by 7 bases and J by 5 bases; unmatched bases: 18. The CDR3 coding sequence is TGCAGCGCGACAGGGGAGATGGATTCTGCTGTGGAGACCCAGTACTTC. Translating it yields CSATGEMDSAVETQYF.

As to this clonotype: The junction shows a germline mismatch at one end, possibly a read error. The V gene is TRBV4-1, the J gene TRBJ1-4; tentatively, D is TRBD1 (6 bases). Germline-derived CDR1 and CDR2 are MGHRA and YSYEKL. This CDR3 region has 16 residues. CDR3 nucleotides: TGCGCCAGCAGCCCCTCCCCGACAGGAGGAGATGAGAAACTGTTTTTT. Translation gives CASSPSPTGGDEKLFF.

V is TRBV6-2 or TRBV6-3 and J is TRBJ2-5; D uncertain. V was shortened by 7 bases and J by 6 bases, with 12 bases between the two germline ends. The CDR3 runs 12 residues. CDR1 is MNHEY, CDR2 SVGEGT, per germline. The CDR3: CASNSARKTQYF. Here the CDR3 DNA reads TGTGCCAGCAACTCGGCCCGGAAGACCCAGTACTTC.

Details on this clonotype: The junction differs from germline at one of its ends, possibly a read error. The gene calls are TRBV11-1 and TRBJ2-1; perhaps TRBD1 as D (6 bases). The CDR3 contains 15 residues. In germline, CDR1 is SGHAT, CDR2 FQDESV (reference sequence). CDR3 DNA sequence: TGTGCCAGCAGCTTGAGACAGGACGCTCACAATGGGCAGTTCTTC. This encodes CASSLRQDAHNGQFF.

On this clonotype: At one boundary the junction diverges from the germline segment, which might be a read error. This rearrangement joins TRBV28 to TRBJ2-3; TRBD1 might be the D (6 bases). Germline CDR1 MDHEN, CDR2 SYDVKM. The CDR3 has 14 residues. CDR3 sequence: CASRLIRGADTQYF. The CDR3, as DNA: TGTGCCAGCCGTTTAATCAGGGGAGCAGATACGCAGTATTTT.

The chain employs TRBV20-1 and TRBJ2-3; D not certain. The CDR3 contains 12 residues. Looked up from germline, CDR1 is DFQATT and CDR2 is SNEGSKA (reference sequence). The V gene lost 4 bases and the J gene lost 0 bases, with 5 bases spanning the gap. The CDR3 bases are TGCAGTGCTAATTCCAGCACAGATACGCAGTATTTT. Translating it yields CSANSSTDTQYF.

A word on this clonotype: Here the CDR3 omits its conserved ending phenylalanine or tryptophan, so a read error is the likely source. V is TRBV12-3 or TRBV12-4 and J is TRBJ1-1, with a possible D match to TRBD1 (5 bases). The CDR3 is 12 amino acids. CDR3 in amino acids: CVSSPDSVEAFL. CDR3 DNA: TGTGTCAGCAGCCCAGACAGTGTTGAAGCTTTCTTA.

This chain joins TRBV6-6 and TRBJ1-4; the D gene is possibly TRBD1 (6 bases). CDR1 is MNHNY and CDR2 is SVGAGI in the germline V gene (reference sequence). The CDR3 loop spans 13 amino acids. The CDR3 bases are TGTTACAGCAGTTACAGGGAGAGTGAAAAACTGTTTTTT. It is translated as CYSSYRESEKLFF.

In the case of this clonotype: A much larger clonotype is one base distant, so this may be a read error. The CDR3 nucleotides are TGTGCCAGCAGCTTACAGGGCATAGATACGCAGTATTTT. Protein product: CASSLQGIDTQYF. The chain has TRBV7-9 and TRBJ2-3, with a possible D match to TRBD1 (5 bases). V lost 2 bases to trimming and J lost 5 bases, with 8 bases between them. CDR1 is SEHNR, CDR2 FQNEAQ, per germline (reference sequence). CDR3 size: 13 residues.